A selection of T cell receptor delta chains follows, all from one sample in a study of gammadelta T cells in human blood. TCRdb made new clone calls on the RT-PCR reads using CATT. The repertoire holds roughly 250 delta-chain clones, with about 25% as singletons. The sample comprised non-Vgamma9Vdelta2 gamma-delta T cells from adult blood. These TCRs come from a human donor. Both conserved end residues are part of each CDR3. Each record gives: clone size, D gene, J gene, CDR3 length, V gene, CDR3 DNA, CDR3 protein. The D gene is left open where the match is weak. The size entry is marked missing in some rows and otherwise reads once, few, many or a size class.

>large|TRDD3|TRDJ1|24|TRDV1
TGTGCTCTTGGGGAACAAATCCTCGCCTACCGCTTTAAAGGGGGATACGACCTACCCGGTAAACTCATCTTT
CALGEQILAYRFKGGYDLPGKLIF
>large|TRDD3|TRDJ2|25|TRDV1
TGTGCTCTTGGGTACCCGGCCTTCCTTACTACTACTGGGGGATACGCCAGAGCTTTGACAGCACAACTCTTCTTT
CALGYPAFLTTTGGYARALTAQLFF
>few|TRDD3|TRDJ1|21|TRDV1
TGTGCTCTTGGGGAATCGGTTCCTCCTTACTGGGGGATACGAGGCACCGATAAACTCATCTTT
CALGESVPPYWGIRGTDKLIF
>few|.|TRDJ1|25|TRDV1
TGTGCTCTTGGGCCAGAGGTGGTCTTCCTATCCCAACACTGGGGGCCCCTTGGTGGCACCGATAAACTCATCTTT
CALGPEVVFLSQHWGPLGGTDKLIF
>large|.|TRDJ1|21|TRDV1
TGTGCTCTTGGGGAACTTCCCTACGGTAACCTCATTCTAGGGGGCACCGATAAACTCATCTTT
CALGELPYGNLILGGTDKLIF
>hyperexpanded|.|TRDJ2|17|TRDV1
TGTGCTCTTGGGGAACCCTACCCATGGCTGCGGACAGCACAACTCTTCTTT
CALGEPYPWLRTAQLFF
>large|TRDD3|TRDJ1|21|TRDV1
TGTGCTCTTGGGGAACAAGAGGTTCATTGGGGGATACGCCTCCACACCGATAAACTCATCTTT
CALGEQEVHWGIRLHTDKLIF
>once|TRDD3|TRDJ1|18|TRDV2
TGTGCCTGTGACTCCGTAAGGGGGATAGGAAAGTACACCGATAAACTCATCTTT
CACDSVRGIGKYTDKLIF
>.|TRDD3|TRDJ1|29|TRDV1
TGTGCTCTTGGACTACTAACCGGTATAGTCCTACCCCGAACCCATGGTACTGGGGGATACGCGGGACACACCGATAAACTCATCTTT
CALGLLTGIVLPRTHGTGGYAGHTDKLIF
>hyperexpanded|.|TRDJ1|16|TRDV3
TGTGCCTCCGCTCGGGGAGGAGGGGCTCTCGCCGATAAACTCATCTTT
CASARGGGALADKLIF
>.|TRDD3|TRDJ1|19|TRDV1
TGTGCTCTTGGGGAACACGCTCCTAGATGGGGGATACCGTCCGATAAACTCATCTTT
CALGEHAPRWGIPSDKLIF
>large|TRDD3|TRDJ1|23|TRDV1
TGTGCTCTTGGGGAACTAGTGTTTTTACGAAGAGCTGGGGGATACTGGACGGCCGATAAACTCATCTTT
CALGELVFLRRAGGYWTADKLIF
>large|TRDD3|TRDJ1|20|TRDV1
TGTGCTCTTGGGTGGCCTTTCTTCAGTACTGGGGGGTCGTACACCGATAAACTCATCTTT
CALGWPFFSTGGSYTDKLIF
>large|.|TRDJ1|22|TRDV1
TGTGCTCTTGGGGAACTCGACCTTCCCAAGGAGGGGATCCTCTTTTACACCGATAAACTCATCTTT
CALGELDLPKEGILFYTDKLIF
>.|TRDD3|TRDJ1|21|TRDV3
TGTGCCTTGGGGGCTACTAGTTCTACTGGGGGATACGCGGGACACACCGATAAACTCATCTTT
CALGATSSTGGYAGHTDKLIF
>medium-sized|TRDD3|TRDJ1|17|TRDV3
TGTGCCTCAATAGTACTGGGGGCTCCGGTATACACCGATAAACTCATCTTT
CASIVLGAPVYTDKLIF
>large|.|TRDJ1|14|TRDV3
TGTGCCTTTAGCTTAGGGGGGTTAGCCGATAAACTCATCTTT
CAFSLGGLADKLIF
>hyperexpanded|TRDD3|TRDJ1|23|TRDV1
TGTGCTCTTGGGGAACCAGGCCTTCCTACTGGGGGATACGCCTGGCCGCGCAGCGATAAACTCATCTTT
CALGEPGLPTGGYAWPRSDKLIF
>.|TRDD3|TRDJ1|20|TRDV1
TGTGCTCTTGGGTGGCCTTTCTTCAGTACTGGGGGGTCGTACACTGATAAACTCATCTTT
CALGWPFFSTGGSYTDKLIF
>hyperexpanded|TRDD3|TRDJ1|24|TRDV1
TGTGCTCTTGGGGAAATTAGGACCACCGCTTGGGGTGGGGGATACGTGGGGTACACCGATAAACTCATCTTT
CALGEIRTTAWGGGYVGYTDKLIF
>hyperexpanded|.|TRDJ1|21|TRDV1
TGTGCTCTTGGGGAATCTCCCTACGACCCCTTATGGGGGGACGACACCGATAAACTCATCTTT
CALGESPYDPLWGDDTDKLIF
>hyperexpanded|TRDD3|TRDJ1|20|TRDV1
TGTGCTCTTGGGGAAGGATGGGCCCTCAACTGGGGGATACCGTCCGATAAACTCATCTTT
CALGEGWALNWGIPSDKLIF
>hyperexpanded|TRDD3|TRDJ1|21|TRDV1
TGTGCTCTTGGGGAAGGCTTCGGTGCTACCCCAGTAACGTTACTGGGGTTTAAACTCATCTTT
CALGEGFGATPVTLLGFKLIF